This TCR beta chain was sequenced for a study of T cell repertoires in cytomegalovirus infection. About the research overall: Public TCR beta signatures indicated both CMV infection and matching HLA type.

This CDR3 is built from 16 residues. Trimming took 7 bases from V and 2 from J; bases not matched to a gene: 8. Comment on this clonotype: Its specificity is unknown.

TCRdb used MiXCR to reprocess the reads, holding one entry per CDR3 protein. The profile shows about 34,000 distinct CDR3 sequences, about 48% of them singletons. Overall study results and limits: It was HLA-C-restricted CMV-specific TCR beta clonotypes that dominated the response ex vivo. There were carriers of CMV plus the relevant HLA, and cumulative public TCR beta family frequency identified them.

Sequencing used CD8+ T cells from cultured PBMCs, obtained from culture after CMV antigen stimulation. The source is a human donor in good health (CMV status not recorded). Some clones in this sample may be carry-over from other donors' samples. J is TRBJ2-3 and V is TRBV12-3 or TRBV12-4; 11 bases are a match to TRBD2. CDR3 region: CASTPGLAGFTDTQYF. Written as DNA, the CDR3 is TGTGCCAGCACCCCCGGACTAGCGGGTTTCACAGATACGCAGTATTTT.